The sequence of this T cell receptor beta chain was determined in a study of CD8+CD57+ T cells in acquired aplastic anemia. Study in general: Average DNA yield from sorted CD4+ and CD8+ cells was about 3 ug. Study-level results: Patients and controls had in common 25 to 35 CD8+ CDR3 sequences. Patients were compared with controls for CD8+ Simpson's diversity, and no significant difference emerged.

An expansion of CD8+CD57+ cells by flow cytometry had been shown in patients chosen for sequencing. Severe acquired aplastic anemia was diagnosed in all patients. Template material for TCR beta VDJ and CDR3 profiling consisted of genomic DNA. Via MiXCR, TCRdb re-called the reads, giving one row per CDR3 protein. The sample consists of roughly 160,000 distinct CDR3 sequences, around 75% of them appearing once. A note on this clonotype: Its matching antigen is unknown.

Germline CDR1 is SGHRS and CDR2 is YFSETQ. The V segment lost 4 bases and the J segment 0 bases; nucleotides outside the gene matches: 6. This CDR3 region has 15 residues. The specimen sequenced was sorted CD4+, CD8+, or CD8+CD57+ T cells (not recorded which) from PBMCs. This chain uses TRBV5-1 with TRBJ1-1; 7 bases line up with TRBD1. This clonotype was sampled from a human donor with aplastic anemia. CDR3 DNA: TGCGCCAGCAGCATTGGGGGACAGATGAACACTGAAGCTTTCTTT. It yields the protein CASSIGGQMNTEAFF.